A selection of T cell receptor beta chains follows, all from one sample in a study of blood T cell repertoires in COVID-19. TCRdb's copy holds only in-frame clones and misses some; the assay was immunoSEQ multiplex PCR. Of about 180,000 clones in the sample, more than 75% are singletons; the top ten hold 15% to 20%. The sequencing input was peripheral blood. The receptors derive from a person between 65 and 79 years old with COVID-19, enrolled during active disease. The CDR3 runs from the conserved cysteine through the conserved F or W.

j_call,v_call,cdr3_aa
TRBJ1-2,TRBV11-1,CASSYRTGGVYGYTF
TRBJ1-5,TRBV28,CASRPTGNQPQHF
TRBJ2-7,TRBV28,CASRQSGGAYEQYF
TRBJ1-3,TRBV7-2,CASSSSSGAGSGNTIYF
TRBJ2-5,TRBV11-2,CASSPGTGGQETQYF
TRBJ1-1,TRBV10-1,CASSSGQIEAFF
TRBJ2-7,TRBV15,CATSRVSGSHYEQYF
TRBJ1-6,TRBV28,CASTGQGYSPLHF
TRBJ2-1,TRBV3-1/TRBV3-2,CASSQTSGRGLWGNEQFF
TRBJ2-1,TRBV28,CASSLSGGAGGLHEQFF
TRBJ1-1,TRBV29-1,CSVMGGQNTEAFF
TRBJ1-2,TRBV4-1,CASSQETASNYGYTF
TRBJ2-3,TRBV5-5,CASRSTFRDRVLTDTQYF
TRBJ2-1,TRBV5-1,CASSGTGLFNEQFF
TRBJ1-5,TRBV30,CAWSFGGNQPQHF
TRBJ2-3,TRBV7-2,CASSPQGLAHPDTQYF
TRBJ2-7,TRBV24-1,CATSDPRDRVYEQYF
TRBJ2-5,TRBV4-3,CASSQDRDRGETQYF
TRBJ1-1,TRBV29-1,CSGGGTGGSYTEAFF
TRBJ1-6,TRBV28,CASSPSAGTGDNSPLHF
TRBJ1-1,TRBV25-1,CASSGYRGTEAFF
TRBJ2-2,TRBV5-4,CASSLQGRSNTGELFF
TRBJ1-2,TRBV6-5,CASSPDRNYGYTF
TRBJ1-3,TRBV6-6,CASDTGTAYGNTIYF
TRBJ1-2,TRBV6-6,CASTNGVVYGYTF
TRBJ2-3,TRBV7-9,CASSYQGDTQYF
TRBJ2-7,TRBV11-2,CASSERDSDEQYF
TRBJ1-4,TRBV3-1/TRBV3-2,CASSQVSGSHEKLFF
TRBJ2-7,TRBV28,CASRSHRAGGYEQYF
TRBJ2-5,TRBV2,CASNTWAAQETQYF
TRBJ1-1,TRBV6-5,CASSYSRRWLVTEAFF
TRBJ2-2,TRBV25-1,CASSGRPAVGELFF
TRBJ2-5,TRBV24-1,CATSESDREVRETQYF
TRBJ2-7,TRBV6-2/TRBV6-3,CASSYDRGNIEQYF
TRBJ1-1,TRBV13,CASSPTRTGANTEAFF